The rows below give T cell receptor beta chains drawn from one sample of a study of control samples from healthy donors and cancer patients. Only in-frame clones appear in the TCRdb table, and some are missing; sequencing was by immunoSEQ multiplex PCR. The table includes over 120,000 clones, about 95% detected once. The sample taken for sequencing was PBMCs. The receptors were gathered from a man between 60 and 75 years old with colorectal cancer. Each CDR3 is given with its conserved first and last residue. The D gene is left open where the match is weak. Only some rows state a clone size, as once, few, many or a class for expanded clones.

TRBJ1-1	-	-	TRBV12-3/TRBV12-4	CASSLGKVTEAFF	TGTGCCAGCAGTTTAGGAAAAGTCACTGAAGCTTTCTTT
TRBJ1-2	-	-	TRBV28	CASSLARGGGYTF	TGTGCCAGCAGTTTAGCAAGGGGCGGGGGCTACACCTTC
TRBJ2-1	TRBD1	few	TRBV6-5	CASSRDSSYNEQFF	TGTGCCAGCAGTCGGGACAGCTCCTACAATGAGCAGTTCTTC
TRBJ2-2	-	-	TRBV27	CASSLSYNTGELFF	TGTGCCAGCAGTTTATCCTACAACACCGGGGAGCTGTTTTTT
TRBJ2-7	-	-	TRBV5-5	CASSLAGGTLEDEQYF	TGTGCCAGCAGCTTGGCCGGGGGTACCCTTGAGGACGAGCAGTACTTC
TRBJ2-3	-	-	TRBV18	CASSPTLTGSSTDTQYF	TGTGCCAGCTCACCAACGCTCACAGGGTCTAGCACAGATACGCAGTATTTT
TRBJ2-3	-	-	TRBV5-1	CASSFTVSTDTQYF	TGCGCCAGCAGCTTCACCGTGAGCACAGATACGCAGTATTTT
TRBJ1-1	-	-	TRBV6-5	CASGNGAGNTEAFF	TGTGCCAGCGGTAACGGGGCAGGGAACACTGAAGCTTTCTTT
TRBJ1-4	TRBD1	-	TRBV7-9	CASSSGQGAYEKLFF	TGTGCCAGCAGCTCGGGACAGGGGGCTTATGAAAAACTGTTTTTT
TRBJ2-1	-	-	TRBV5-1	CASSLGVSSYNEQFF	TGCGCCAGCAGCTTGGGGGTGAGCTCCTACAATGAGCAGTTCTTC
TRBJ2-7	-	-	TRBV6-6	CASSSGVFGREQGSFSPYEQYF	TGTGCCAGCAGCTCCGGGGTGTTCGGGCGGGAACAGGGGTCATTTTCTCCCTACGAGCAGTACTTC
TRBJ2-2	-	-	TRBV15	CATSTGANTGELFF	TGTGCCACCAGCACGGGGGCGAACACCGGGGAGCTGTTTTTT
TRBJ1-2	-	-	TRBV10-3	CAISESGRLGWDYGYTF	TGTGCCATCAGTGAGTCAGGACGCCTTGGGTGGGACTATGGCTACACCTTC
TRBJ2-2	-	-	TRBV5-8	CASSLNTPNTGELFF	TGTGCCAGCAGCCTTAACACTCCGAACACCGGGGAGCTGTTTTTT
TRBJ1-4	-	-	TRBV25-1	CASSESGMLREKLFF	TGTGCCAGCAGTGAATCAGGGATGCTGCGTGAAAAACTGTTTTTT
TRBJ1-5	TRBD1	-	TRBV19	CASTQGLEPQHF	TGTGCCAGCACACAGGGGTTAGAGCCCCAGCATTTT
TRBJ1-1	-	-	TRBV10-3	CAISESEGRSNTEAFF	TGTGCCATCAGTGAGTCGGAGGGCAGATCAAACACTGAAGCTTTCTTT
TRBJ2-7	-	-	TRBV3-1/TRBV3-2	CASSQMRAYEQYF	TGTGCCAGCAGCCAAATGCGAGCCTACGAGCAGTACTTC
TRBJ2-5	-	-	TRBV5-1	CASSLAGTSTQETQYF	TGCGCCAGCAGCTTGGCCGGCACGTCGACGCAAGAGACCCAGTACTTC
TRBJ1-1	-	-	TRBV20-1	CSASAGAAGTTEAFF	TGCAGTGCTAGTGCCGGGGCTGCGGGAACAACTGAAGCTTTCTTT
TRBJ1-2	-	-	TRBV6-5	CASMRSFNYGYTF	TGTGCCAGCATGCGTAGTTTCAACTATGGCTACACCTTC
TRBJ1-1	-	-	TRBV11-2	CASSLDQGREAFF	TGTGCCAGCAGCTTAGATCAGGGGCGTGAAGCTTTCTTT
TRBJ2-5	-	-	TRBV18	CASSPGAGAGETQYF	TGTGCCAGCTCACCCGGCGCGGGGGCTGGGGAGACCCAGTACTTC
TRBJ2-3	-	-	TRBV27	CASRRLGTDTQYF	TGTGCCAGCAGACGCCTGGGAACAGATACGCAGTATTTT
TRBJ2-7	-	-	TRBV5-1	CASSLFSGSEQYF	TGCGCCAGCAGCTTGTTCTCGGGGTCGGAGCAGTACTTC
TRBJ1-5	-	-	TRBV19	CASQAVGGPQHF	TGTGCCAGCCAGGCGGTGGGGGGCCCCCAGCATTTT
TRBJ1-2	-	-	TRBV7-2	CASSLVFDVNYGYTF	TGTGCCAGCAGCTTAGTTTTCGACGTTAACTATGGCTACACCTTC
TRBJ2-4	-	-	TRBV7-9	CASSLGAGRAKNIQYF	TGTGCCAGCAGCTTAGGTGCGGGGAGAGCCAAAAACATTCAGTACTTC
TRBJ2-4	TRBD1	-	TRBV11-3	CASRLPPWGQQKNIQYF	TGTGCCAGCAGACTTCCGCCCTGGGGACAGCAGAAAAACATTCAGTACTTC